These 14 T cell receptor beta chains came from one sample sequenced in a study of T-cell memory formation after mild COVID-19. TCRdb re-derived calls from the 5' RACE reads in MiXCR, one entry per CDR3 protein. The data show around 370,000 distinct CDR3 sequences, more than 20% seen once. Sequencing was done on a sample of PBMCs or a T cell subset sorted from them (not recorded which). All receptors come from an adult woman who had mild COVID-19 (a few samples of this study predate the infection). Cell type and time point are not known.

There are a few counts of this clonotype. The chain uses TRBV24-1 and TRBJ2-3; D unclear. This CDR3 has 14 amino acids. Germline V gives CDR1 KGHDR, CDR2 SFDVKD. Trimming took off 4 bases at V and 7 bases at J, with 14 bases between the two ends. This CDR3 reads CATSDLEPGNTQYF. DNA of the CDR3: TGTGCCACCAGTGACCTCGAGCCAGGAAATACGCAGTATTTT.

A few counts support this clonotype. This chain links TRBV27 with TRBJ2-5; either TRBD1 or TRBD2 may supply D (6 bases each). Germline V gene lookup returns CDR1 MNHEY and CDR2 SMNVEV (reference sequence). Trimming took off 6 bases at V and 6 bases at J, with 14 bases between the two ends. The CDR3 is 13 residues long. The CDR3 nucleotides are TGTGCCAGCAGGCCGCAAGGGGGGCAGACCCAGTACTTC. Protein: CASRPQGGQTQYF.

This chain links TRBV7-8 with TRBJ2-7; 11 bases agree with TRBD1. CDR3 length: 15 residues. The V and J ends lost 4 bases and 3 bases, in that order; junction bases with no gene match: 5. Germline V gives CDR1 SGHVS, CDR2 FQNEAQ. CDR3: CASSSSGTGGYEQYF. DNA for the CDR3: TGTGCCAGCAGCTCCTCCGGGACAGGGGGCTACGAGCAGTACTTC.

The chain recombines TRBV7-3 with TRBJ1-1, with D possibly TRBD1 on 6 matching bases. The germline V gene has CDR1 SGHTA and CDR2 FQGTGA. V was pared by 1 base and J by 0 bases, with 12 bases between. The CDR3 has 16 amino acids. This CDR3 is CASSLRPGAMNTEAFF. In DNA form, the CDR3 reads TGTGCCAGCAGCTTAAGGCCAGGGGCCATGAACACTGAAGCTTTCTTT.

The gene calls are TRBV9 and TRBJ2-1, with TRBD2 matching over 9 bases. In germline, CDR1 is SGDLS, CDR2 YYNGEE. CDR3 length: 15 residues. Losses at the gene ends were 4 bases for V and 3 bases for J; bases not matched to a gene: 5. CDR3: CASSTRLAVYNEQFF. CDR3 DNA: TGTGCCAGCAGCACCCGACTAGCGGTCTACAATGAGCAGTTCTTC.

This clonotype was seen a few times. This chain links TRBV4-3 with TRBJ1-4; perhaps TRBD1 as D (5 bases). Germline-derived CDR1 and CDR2 are LGHNA and YSLEER. This CDR3 is built from 15 residues. The V and J ends lost 1 base and 4 bases respectively, with 10 bases between them. In DNA form, the CDR3 reads TGCGCCAGCAGCCAAGGCACGGGGGATAATGAAAAACTGTTTTTT. Protein: CASSQGTGDNEKLFF.

This clonotype has ten or more counts. The V and J genes are TRBV5-1 and TRBJ2-3; 11 nucleotides line up with TRBD2. CDR3 length equals 14 residues. CDR1 is SGHRS, CDR2 YFSETQ, per germline. V lost 5 bases, J lost 4 bases, and 3 bases stayed unmatched. The CDR3 loop reads CASRTSGTSDTQYF. The CDR3 DNA follows: TGCGCCAGCAGGACTAGCGGGACGTCAGATACGCAGTATTTT.

At least ten counts were recorded for this clonotype. The chain employs TRBV6-6 and TRBJ2-1, with D perhaps matching TRBD2 (5 bases). CDR1 is MNHNY, CDR2 SVGAGI, per germline (reference sequence). There are 15 residues in the CDR3. V dropped 5 bases and J dropped 7 bases, with 18 bases sitting between them. This CDR3 reads CASSTALAYDNEQFF. In nucleotides, the CDR3 is TGTGCCAGCAGTACCGCCCTAGCATACGATAATGAGCAGTTCTTC.

The chain employs TRBV15 and TRBJ2-1, with no clear D. In germline, CDR1 is LNHNV, CDR2 YYDKDF (reference sequence). The CDR3 sequence is 16 residues long. Trimming removed 0 bases at V and 1 base at J, with 10 bases between. CDR3 DNA: TGTGCCACCAGCAGAGATCGGGCAGGATCCTACAATGAGCAGTTCTTC. Encoded protein: CATSRDRAGSYNEQFF.

CDR3 DNA: TGCGCCAGCAGCCAACAGGGACCCGCCGGTGGCTACACCTTC. Translated, it gives CASSQQGPAGGYTF. The chain carries TRBV4-3 and TRBJ1-2; D possibly corresponds to TRBD1 (5 bases). Trimming took 2 bases from V and 7 from J, leaving 14 bases between them. CDR3 length: 14 residues. CDR1 LGHNA and CDR2 YSLEER come from the germline V gene.

This clonotype occurred a few times. This chain links TRBV3-1 with TRBJ2-3; D ambiguous. The germline V gene has CDR1 LGHDT and CDR2 YNNKEL (reference sequence). The CDR3 totals 14 residues. The V and J ends lost 0 bases and 13 bases respectively, with 17 bases between them. CDR3 amino acids: CASSQDLTGRKEYF. The CDR3 DNA follows: TGTGCCAGCAGCCAAGACCTGACTGGACGGAAGGAGTATTTT.

V and J are TRBV2 and TRBJ2-3, with 7 nucleotides matching TRBD2. V was pared by 5 bases and J by 0 bases, with 5 bases of the junction left unmatched. The CDR3 totals 15 residues. The V gene's germline CDR1 is SNHLY and CDR2 FYNNEI. The CDR3 region is CASSPGRGSTDTQYF. The CDR3, as DNA: TGTGCCAGCAGTCCCGGGCGGGGGAGCACAGATACGCAGTATTTT.

This clonotype was counted many times. The chain employs TRBV20-1 and TRBJ2-1; D unresolved. The CDR3 covers 11 residues. Germline CDR1 DFQATT, CDR2 SNEGSKA (reference sequence). Trimming removed 3 bases from V and 7 bases from J, with 7 bases in between. DNA for the CDR3: TGCAGTGCTAGCCTAAGGAATGAGCAGTTCTTC. Translation gives CSASLRNEQFF.

This sequence joins TRBV6-1 and TRBJ1-4; D uncertain. V gave up 6 bases and J gave up 3 bases, with 5 bases separating them. Per the germline V gene, CDR1 is MNHNS and CDR2 is SASEGT. This CDR3 is built from 12 residues. In DNA form, the CDR3 reads TGTGCCAGCAGCCTTTCTAATGAAAAACTGTTTTTT. Translating it yields CASSLSNEKLFF.